One and the same sample provided the 23 T cell receptor beta chains below, sequenced in a study of PD-1 blockade in mismatch repair-deficient tumors. Profiling relied on immunoSEQ multiplex PCR, and the TCRdb table lists in-frame clones only, not all of them. The data contain 120,000 or so clones, about 88% of them singletons. The material was peripheral blood, obtained 44 weeks after starting pembrolizumab. The receptors were sampled from an adult with mismatch repair-deficient cancer.

This rearrangement joins TRBV21-1 to TRBJ1-5; TRBD1 is the table's D call, not checked against the DNA. TRBV21-1 is a listed pseudogene. This CDR3 region has 16 residues. CDR3 loop: CASSPRRQGANQPQHF. CDR3 DNA: TGTGCCAGCAGCCCCCGGCGACAGGGGGCAAATCAGCCCCAGCATTTT.

J is TRBJ1-5 and V is TRBV6-1; TRBD1 might be the D (5 bases). Germline CDR1 is MNHNS and CDR2 is SASEGT. V was shortened by 1 base and J by 7 bases, with 14 bases between the two germline ends. There are 15 residues in the CDR3. CDR3 sequence: CASSEDRIVWQPQHF. The CDR3 nucleotides read TGTGCCAGCAGTGAAGACAGGATAGTGTGGCAGCCCCAGCATTTT.

This chain joins TRBV20-1 and TRBJ2-5; D remains unclear. The CDR3 covers 11 residues. CDR1 and CDR2 (germline): DFQATT, SNEGSKA (reference sequence). The CDR3 DNA follows: TGCAGGGGCCCCCACCAAGAGACCCAGTACTTC. Protein: CRGPHQETQYF.

This sequence joins TRBV27 and TRBJ2-5; the match to TRBD2 covers 10 bases. The CDR3 length is 19 residues. The V and J ends lost 2 bases and 5 bases, in that order; junction bases with no gene match: 17. CDR1 is MNHEY, CDR2 SMNVEV, per germline (reference sequence). CDR3 nucleotides: TGTGCCAGCAGTTTAGGAGGCCCAGTGCTAGCGGGAGTGCGGGAGACCCAGTACTTC. This codes for CASSLGGPVLAGVRETQYF.

V is TRBV11-2 and J is TRBJ2-1; TRBD2 matches 8 bases. J gave up 7 bases and V 1 base, and 6 bases lay outside the gene matches. Germline CDR1 reads SGHAT; CDR2 reads FQNNGV. This CDR3 comprises 15 residues. CDR3 protein: CASSLAAGAHNEQFF. The CDR3 DNA reads as TGTGCCAGCAGCTTAGCAGCGGGAGCGCATAATGAGCAGTTCTTC.

The CDR3 region has the DNA TGCAGCGTCTACCAACGAGGGTTCGCTGAAGCTTTCTTT. As protein: CSVYQRGFAEAFF. The chain employs TRBV29-1 and TRBJ1-1, with D unclear. This CDR3 comprises 13 residues. V lost 6 bases, J lost 6 bases, and 17 bases lay in between. Germline V gene sequence: CDR1 SQVTM, CDR2 ANQGSEA.

The genes are TRBV10-2 and TRBJ2-7, with 8 bases fitting TRBD2. The germline V gene has CDR1 WSHSY and CDR2 SAAADI. With V trimmed by 2 bases and J by 2 bases, 8 bases remained unmatched. CDR3 length equals 16 residues. The CDR3 DNA is TGCGCCAGCAGTGAGCGGTCTAGCGGGTCCCCCTACGAGCAGTACTTC. Protein: CASSERSSGSPYEQYF.

The CDR3 loop is CASSPYMNTEAFF. For the CDR3, the DNA is TGTGCCAGCTCACCATACATGAACACTGAAGCTTTCTTT. J is TRBJ1-1 and V is TRBV18, with D hard to call. V was clipped by 2 bases and J by 0 bases, with 4 bases between them. This CDR3 is built from 13 residues. Germline V gives CDR1 KGHSH, CDR2 LQKENI.

Comments on this clone: Other nucleotide sequences in the sample specify the same CDR3. The chain employs TRBV29-1 and TRBJ2-5, with D unclear. The CDR3 contains 10 residues. Deletions cut 4 bases from V and 5 bases from J, with 5 bases between. Germline CDR1 reads SQVTM; CDR2 reads ANQGSEA. This chain's CDR3 is CSVAQETQYF. CDR3 sequence (DNA): TGCAGCGTTGCGCAGGAGACCCAGTACTTC.

V and J are TRBV5-1 and TRBJ1-3; no clear D. Trimming stripped 0 bases from V and 0 bases from J, with 4 bases between. Germline CDR1 is SGHRS and CDR2 is YFSETQ. This CDR3 is built from 14 residues. The DNA of the CDR3 is TGCGCCAGCAGCTTGGAAGGCTCTGGAAACACCATATATTTT. This gives the protein CASSLEGSGNTIYF.

The CDR3 protein is CASSEPGESYEQYF. The CDR3 coding sequence is TGTGCCAGCAGTGAACCAGGAGAATCCTACGAGCAGTACTTC. The chain combines TRBV2 with TRBJ2-7; D remains unclear. Trimming pared 2 bases from V and 1 base from J, leaving 9 bases between. CDR3 length: 14 amino acids. The germline CDR1 and CDR2 sequences are SNHLY and FYNNEI.

The rearrangement uses TRBV9 and TRBJ2-3, with TRBD1 matching over 7 bases. The length of the CDR3 is 14 residues. Germline V lookup: CDR1 SGDLS, CDR2 YYNGEE. Germline trimming cut 4 bases from V and 3 bases from J; bases unmatched to any gene: 5. Here the CDR3 DNA reads TGTGCCAGCAGCCTGGGACAGTCTACAGATACGCAGTATTTT. It translates to CASSLGQSTDTQYF.

The chain is built from TRBV11-2 and TRBJ1-2, with 8 bases aligning to TRBD1. The CDR3 loop spans 14 amino acids. CDR1 and CDR2 (germline): SGHAT, FQNNGV. V trimming: 5 bases; J trimming: 3 bases; junction bases outside the gene matches: 5. The CDR3 bases are TGTGCCAGCAGCCGGGGACAGGTCTACTATGGCTACACCTTC. Its protein is CASSRGQVYYGYTF.

The CDR3 region has the DNA TGTGCCAGCAGCTTGGTCGCCTATAGCAATCAGCCCCAGCATTTT. This translates into CASSLVAYSNQPQHF. The chain carries TRBV5-5 and TRBJ1-5; D call uncertain. CDR1 and CDR2 from the germline V gene are SGHKS and YYEKEE (reference sequence). This CDR3 has 15 amino acids. V gave up 0 bases and J gave up 0 bases, with 7 bases separating them.

The genes are TRBV25-1 and TRBJ2-3; D possibly corresponds to TRBD2 (5 bases). V was trimmed by 4 bases and J by 4 bases, leaving 12 bases between them. Germline CDR1 is MGHDK and CDR2 is SYGVNS. The CDR3 contains 14 residues. The CDR3 DNA is TGTGCCAGCAGTGGTGGGAGAAGCCCAGATACGCAGTATTTT. It translates to CASSGGRSPDTQYF.

This rearrangement joins TRBV9 to TRBJ2-7; D unclear. The CDR3 consists of 15 residues. CDR1 is SGDLS, CDR2 YYNGEE, per germline. Trimming cost V 0 bases and J 3 bases, with 13 bases left between them. CDR3 loop: CASSVGDPLRYEQYF. The DNA for the CDR3 is TGTGCCAGCAGCGTAGGGGATCCCCTGCGCTACGAGCAGTACTTC.

The J gene is TRBJ1-2, the V gene TRBV6-1; no clear D. The CDR3 runs to 14 residues. Germline loops: CDR1 MNHNS, CDR2 SASEGT. CDR3 sequence: CGARGINTNYGYTF. CDR3 in DNA: TGTGGAGCCCGCGGCATTAATACTAACTATGGCTACACCTTC.

For the CDR3, the DNA is TGTGCCAGTAAGCGGGAGGGGACCTACGAGCAGTACTTC. Protein product: CASKREGTYEQYF. This chain links TRBV6-5 with TRBJ2-7; 10 nucleotides align to TRBD2. This CDR3 is built from 13 residues. Germline-derived CDR1 and CDR2 are MNHEY and SVGAGI. Trimming at V came to 9 bases and at J to 2 bases, leaving 4 bases not matched to a gene.

This sequence joins TRBV18 and TRBJ2-7; TRBD2 might be the D (6 bases). Per germline, CDR1 KGHSH and CDR2 LQKENI. Trimming left V 6 bases short and J 0 bases short, with 12 bases between. The CDR3 loop spans 14 amino acids. The CDR3, as DNA: TGTGCCAGCTCGGAGGGACTGTCCTCCTACGAGCAGTACTTC. Its protein is CASSEGLSSYEQYF.

The chain recombines TRBV25-1 with TRBJ2-7, with D tentatively TRBD2 (5 bases). V lost 7 bases, J lost 2 bases, and 6 bases lay in between. Germline CDR1 is MGHDK and CDR2 is SYGVNS. The CDR3 is 11 residues long. The chain's CDR3 is CASIGAYEQYF. In DNA form, the CDR3 reads TGTGCCAGCATCGGGGCCTACGAGCAGTACTTC.

V gene TRBV28 combines with J gene TRBJ2-5; the match to TRBD2 covers 9 bases. CDR1 is MDHEN, CDR2 SYDVKM, per germline. Unmatched junction bases numbered 5, after V lost 2 bases and J lost 4 bases. This CDR3 comprises 15 residues. The CDR3 DNA follows: TGTGCCAGCAGTTTACTAGCGGGAATCCGAGAGACCCAGTACTTC. This codes for CASSLLAGIRETQYF.

The chain carries TRBV28 and TRBJ2-2; TRBD2 aligns across 12 bases. The germline gives CDR1 MDHEN, CDR2 SYDVKM. V lost 7 bases, J lost 4 bases, and 4 bases stayed unmatched. This CDR3 is 15 amino acids long. The CDR3 here is CASNKTSGSTGELFF. The CDR3 bases are TGTGCCAGCAATAAGACTAGCGGGAGCACCGGGGAGCTGTTTTTT. Based on the CDR3 plus reference TRBV28 and TRBJ2-2, the full variable domain is DVKVTQSSRYLVKRTGEKVFLECVQDMDHENMFWYRQDPGLGLRLIYFSYDVKMKEKGDIPEGYSVSREKKERFSLILESASTNQTSMYLCASNKTSGSTGELFFGEGSRLTVL.

This clone was observed once. This chain connects TRBV6-6 to TRBJ2-4, with D tentatively TRBD1 (6 bases). Germline lookup yields CDR1 MNHNY and CDR2 SVGAGI (reference sequence). Trimming cost V 0 bases and J 1 base, with 10 bases left between them. The CDR3 sequence is 16 residues long. This chain's CDR3 is CASSYSFQGAKNIQYF. CDR3 nucleotide sequence: TGTGCCAGCAGTTACTCGTTTCAGGGGGCCAAAAACATTCAGTACTTC.